The 29 T cell receptor beta chains in this list originate from one sample, sequenced in a study of CD8+CD57+ T cells in acquired aplastic anemia (dated by TCRdb to 2017 to 2018). The sequencing machine was an Illumina HiSeq 2000. TCR beta VDJ combination and CDR3 sequence profiling used genomic DNA as the template. The public sequencing data were trimmed at Q25 with fastp and processed into clonotypes with MiXCR by TCRdb, which kept only in-frame beta chains. Entries are consolidated by CDR3 protein sequence, retaining the most common genes and DNA. The table for this sample lists 35,000 to 45,000 distinct CDR3 sequences; approximately 71% of them were counted only once. The top ten hold around 22% of the sample. Sequencing was performed on sorted CD4+, CD8+, or CD8+CD57+ T cells (not recorded which) from PBMCs. These receptors were collected from a human donor in good health, serving as a control.

V and J are TRBV7-9 and TRBJ2-1, with TRBD2 matching over 14 bases. This CDR3 is built from 16 residues. CDR1 is SEHNR and CDR2 is FQNEAQ in the germline V gene (reference sequence). The V gene end was trimmed by 1 base and the J gene end by 8 bases; junction bases not matched to a gene: 4. The chain's CDR3 is CASSLETSGGGDEQFF. In DNA, the CDR3 is TGTGCCAGCAGCTTAGAGACTAGCGGGGGGGGCGATGAGCAGTTCTTC.

J is TRBJ1-2 and V is TRBV29-1; D is perhaps TRBD1 (5 bases). The CDR3 consists of 14 residues. The germline gives CDR1 SQVTM, CDR2 ANQGSEA. With 2 bases removed from V and 1 base from J, the gap between germline ends came to 11 bases. This CDR3 reads CSVERRANNYGYTF. CDR3 nucleotides: TGCAGCGTTGAACGCAGGGCGAATAACTATGGCTACACCTTC.

J is TRBJ2-7 and V is TRBV13, with TRBD1 matching 7 bases. Germline V gene sequence: CDR1 PRHDT, CDR2 FYEKMQ (reference sequence). Germline trimming cut 6 bases from V and 0 bases from J; bases unmatched to any gene: 11. The CDR3 has 16 residues. The CDR3 sequence: CASSPTGTDSSYEQYF. CDR3 coding DNA: TGTGCCAGCAGTCCCACCGGGACAGATAGCTCCTACGAGCAGTACTTC.

The chain combines TRBV15 with TRBJ1-2, with TRBD1 as a possible D gene (5 bases). CDR1 and CDR2 (germline): LNHNV, YYDKDF (reference sequence). V was pared by 5 bases and J by 8 bases, with 15 bases between. The CDR3 has 13 amino acids. The CDR3 nucleotides read TGTGCCACCAGCGGCCATCAGGGTCGGGGCTACACCTTC. Residues: CATSGHQGRGYTF.

This chain's CDR3 is CASSYLPSTSVNEQFF. CDR3 in DNA: TGCGCCAGCAGCTATCTACCCTCTACGTCTGTCAATGAGCAGTTCTTC. The chain links TRBV5-1 to TRBJ2-1; D call uncertain. This CDR3 is 16 amino acids long. Trimming shortened V by 3 bases and J by 6 bases, and 19 bases separated the two germline ends. The germline CDR1 and CDR2 sequences are SGHRS and YFSETQ.

This clonotype came up many times. At one of its ends the junction is not consistent with the germline gene, which may arise from a read error. The gene calls are TRBV19 and TRBJ2-3; D tentatively reads TRBD1 or TRBD2 (5 bases each). The CDR3 has 14 residues. Germline V gene sequence: CDR1 LNHDA, CDR2 SQIVND (reference sequence). The chain's CDR3 is CASSVEGRADTQYF. The CDR3 DNA is TGTGCCAGTAGTGTAGAGGGGCGGGCAGATACGCAGTATTTT.

The chain joins TRBV19 to TRBJ2-7, with D possibly matching TRBD2 (6 bases). Trimming pared 5 bases from V and 5 bases from J, leaving 19 bases between. The CDR3 extends over 15 amino acids. Germline V gene lookup returns CDR1 LNHDA and CDR2 SQIVND (reference sequence). The CDR3 spells CASSPPFAGRHEQYF. The DNA for the CDR3 is TGTGCCAGTAGTCCCCCGTTTGCGGGAAGGCACGAGCAGTACTTC.

V gene TRBV20-1 combines with J gene TRBJ1-2; 7 bases align to TRBD1. CDR1 is DFQATT and CDR2 is SNEGSKA in the germline V gene (reference sequence). The CDR3 loop spans 15 amino acids. V dropped 0 bases and J dropped 0; count of bases not matched to a gene: 4. The CDR3 here is CSARDRQGANYGYTF. CDR3 DNA sequence: TGCAGTGCTAGAGATCGGCAGGGGGCTAACTATGGCTACACCTTC.

The rearrangement joins TRBV2 to TRBJ1-5, with unresolved D. The CDR3 sequence is 13 residues long. Trimming stripped 8 bases from V and 4 bases from J, with 12 bases between. Germline values: CDR1 SNHLY, CDR2 FYNNEI. The DNA of the CDR3 is TGTGCCAGCGACGACATGGGGAATCAGCCCCAGCATTTT. Protein product: CASDDMGNQPQHF.

J is TRBJ2-7 and V is TRBV15, with D perhaps TRBD2 (5 bases). V was shortened by 1 base and J by 1 base, with 11 bases between the two germline ends. CDR3 size: 15 residues. CDR1 is LNHNV and CDR2 is YYDKDF in the germline V gene (reference sequence). In DNA, the CDR3 is TGTGCCACCAGCAGAGCCGTGACGGGATCCTACGAGCAGTACTTC. Its translation is CATSRAVTGSYEQYF.

On this clonotype itself: One end of the junction varies from germline; a read error may be responsible. The chain couples TRBV20-1 to TRBJ2-3; D not certain. The J call could be wrong; TRBJ1-5 is a better fit for the DNA end. This CDR3 comprises 12 residues. Germline CDR1 is DFQATT and CDR2 is SNEGSKA (reference sequence). CDR3 nucleotides: TGCAATGCTAGTATGGGCACAGATACGCAGCATTTT. It yields the protein CNASMGTDTQHF.

This rearrangement joins TRBV13 to TRBJ1-6, with a weak D call TRBD1 (5 bases). With 5 bases removed from V and 7 bases from J, the gap between germline ends came to 15 bases. The germline gives CDR1 PRHDT, CDR2 FYEKMQ (reference sequence). This CDR3 has 15 amino acids. In DNA, the CDR3 is TGTGCCAGCAGCCTTGGGGGGGGACTGAATTCACCCCTCCACTTT. Amino acid sequence: CASSLGGGLNSPLHF.

This chain uses TRBV11-2 with TRBJ1-3; D perhaps matches TRBD1 (6 bases). The germline V gene encodes CDR1 SGHAT and CDR2 FQNNGV. Trimming cost V 6 bases and J 2 bases, with 11 bases left between them. The CDR3 is 14 residues long. The CDR3, as DNA: TGTGCCAGCAGACAGGGAGAGGCTGGAAACACCATATATTTT. Its translation is CASRQGEAGNTIYF.

The genes are TRBV11-2 and TRBJ2-1; 16 positions agree with TRBD2. The CDR3 contains 17 residues. From germline, CDR1 is SGHAT and CDR2 FQNNGV. J lost 0 bases, V lost 8 bases, and 4 bases had no gene match. The DNA of the CDR3 is TGTGCCAGCCCGGGACTAGCGGGGGGGAGCTCCTACAATGAGCAGTTCTTC. Amino acids: CASPGLAGGSSYNEQFF. The variable domain in full, completed from reference TRBV11-2 and TRBJ2-1, reads EAGVAQSPRYKIIEKRQSVAFWCNPISGHATLYWYQQILGQGPKLLIQFQNNGVVDDSQLPKDRFSAERLKGVDSTLKIQPAKLEDSAVYLCASPGLAGGSSYNEQFFGPGTRLTVL.

This chain joins TRBV10-3 and TRBJ2-3; 9 nucleotides agree with TRBD2. The CDR3 length is 15 residues. Looked up from germline, CDR1 is ENHRY and CDR2 is SYGVKD. With 7 bases clipped from V and 4 bases from J, the junction kept 9 bases outside the gene matches. The CDR3 DNA is TGTGCCATCACCCAGGGGACTAGCCGCGCAGATACGCAGTATTTT. Translated, it gives CAITQGTSRADTQYF.

The chain joins TRBV6-1 to TRBJ1-1; D is ambiguous. Trimming pared 6 bases from V and 0 bases from J, leaving 11 bases between. The CDR3 contains 14 residues. Germline lookup yields CDR1 MNHNS and CDR2 SASEGT. CDR3 sequence: CASSENSMNTEAFF. In nucleotides, the CDR3 is TGTGCCAGCAGCGAGAATAGCATGAACACTGAAGCTTTCTTT.

This clonotype was counted at least ten times. The chain is built from TRBV15 and TRBJ1-2, with TRBD1 as a possible D gene (6 bases). Germline lookup yields CDR1 LNHNV and CDR2 YYDKDF (reference sequence). The CDR3 consists of 18 residues. V gave up 5 bases and J gave up 3 bases, with 25 bases separating them. The CDR3 reads CATSLKPGHQFRDYGYTF. CDR3 DNA: TGTGCCACCAGCTTGAAACCGGGACACCAGTTTCGTGACTATGGCTACACCTTC.

This clonotype was counted at least ten times. The chain couples TRBV7-6 to TRBJ2-2; a possible D gene is TRBD2 (6 bases). Germline V CDR1 and CDR2: SGHVS, FNYEAQ. The CDR3 runs to 17 residues. The V end lost 4 bases, the J end lost 5 bases, and 20 bases lay between the germline ends. The CDR3 is CASSSTLGLGGTGELFF. For the CDR3, the DNA is TGTGCCAGCAGCTCGACTTTGGGTTTGGGGGGAACCGGGGAGCTGTTTTTT.

This clonotype occurred a few times. V gene TRBV2 combines with J gene TRBJ1-6; D ambiguous. From germline, CDR1 is SNHLY and CDR2 FYNNEI. Trimming removed 0 bases from V and 7 bases from J, with 7 bases in between. CDR3 length: 14 amino acids. The CDR3 spells CASSEAYRNSPLHF. For the CDR3, the DNA is TGTGCCAGCAGTGAAGCCTATCGGAATTCACCCCTCCACTTT.

This chain connects TRBV20-1 to TRBJ2-1; 8 bases map to TRBD1. V lost 7 bases, J lost 12 bases, and 26 bases stayed unmatched. Germline V gene sequence: CDR1 DFQATT, CDR2 SNEGSKA (reference sequence). The CDR3 has 17 amino acids. This chain's CDR3 is CSGRMIRGQAIQDGQFF. DNA for the CDR3: TGCAGTGGGAGAATGATCCGGGGACAGGCCATCCAGGACGGGCAGTTCTTC.

The CDR3 DNA is TGTGCCATCAGTGAGGGGCGGAGCTCTGGAAACACCATATATTTT. Translating gives CAISEGRSSGNTIYF. This chain connects TRBV10-3 to TRBJ1-3; no firm D call. Per the germline V gene, CDR1 is ENHRY and CDR2 is SYGVKD. Trimming took off 2 bases at V and 0 bases at J, with 8 bases between the two ends. There are 15 residues in the CDR3.

V and J are TRBV11-2 and TRBJ2-5, with 15 bases that match TRBD2. This CDR3 spans 17 amino acids. J lost 4 bases, V lost 5 bases, and 8 bases had no gene match. Germline-derived CDR1 and CDR2 are SGHAT and FQNNGV. DNA for the CDR3: TGTGCCAGCAGCCCTACCGGACTAGCGGGGGGGCGAGAGACCCAGTACTTC. The encoded protein is CASSPTGLAGGRETQYF.

The genes are TRBV9 and TRBJ1-1, with D maybe TRBD1 (5 bases). Germline loops: CDR1 SGDLS, CDR2 YYNGEE. Between the trimmed V and J ends, which lost 3 bases and 2 bases, there was a span of 11 bases. This CDR3 has 14 amino acids. CDR3 in DNA: TGTGCCAGCAGCGGGGACGGCGGTAACACTGAAGCTTTCTTT. Its translation: CASSGDGGNTEAFF. Full variable domain (rest looked up from reference TRBV9 and TRBJ1-1): DSGVTQTPKHLITATGQRVTLRCSPRSGDLSVYWYQQSLDQGLQFLIQYYNGEERAKGNILERFSAQQFPDLHSELNLSSLELGDSALYFCASSGDGGNTEAFFGQGTRLTVV.

On this clonotype: The conserved final phenylalanine or tryptophan is absent from the CDR3, which likely points to a read error. The chain employs TRBV7-6 and TRBJ1-1, with a weak D call TRBD1 (5 bases). The CDR3 runs 14 residues. Germline V CDR1 and CDR2: SGHVS, FNYEAQ. With 1 base removed from V and 4 bases from J, the gap between germline ends came to 10 bases. The CDR3 coding sequence is TGTGCCAGCAGCTTAGGGGCTGGGGCCACTGAAGCTTTCCTT. It specifies CASSLGAGATEAFL.

Worth noting for this clonotype: At one end, the junction sequence differs from germline, possibly due to a read error. The gene calls are TRBV29-1 and TRBJ2-7; 11 nucleotides align to TRBD1. CDR3 length: 14 residues. Germline assignment: CDR1 SQVTM and CDR2 ANQGSEA. As DNA, the CDR3 is TGCAGCGTTGTTAAAGGGGCCGGGACAGGGGGGAGAGACTTC. This codes for CSVVKGAGTGGRDF.

The table lists this clonotype with many counts. The genes are TRBV3-1 and TRBJ1-4; the D gene is possibly TRBD1 (6 bases). V shed 8 bases and J shed 4 bases, with 14 bases lying between them. The CDR3 is 14 amino acids. Germline V CDR1 and CDR2: LGHDT, YNNKEL (reference sequence). This CDR3 is CASSTGSDNEKLFF. CDR3 bases: TGTGCCAGCTCAACAGGGAGCGATAATGAAAAACTGTTTTTT.

The genes are TRBV5-1 and TRBJ1-2, with TRBD1 matching 10 bases. The germline V gene has CDR1 SGHRS and CDR2 YFSETQ. The ends lost 1 base at V and 6 bases at J; junction bases unmatched: 9. The CDR3 extends over 16 amino acids. The CDR3 sequence is CASSLSGTGAYDGYTF. In nucleotides, the CDR3 is TGCGCCAGCAGCTTGTCAGGGACAGGGGCTTACGATGGCTACACCTTC.

This rearrangement joins TRBV25-1 to TRBJ1-2; D may be TRBD1 (5 bases). The germline gives CDR1 MGHDK, CDR2 SYGVNS. The CDR3 is made up of 14 amino acids. The V and J ends lost 1 base and 4 bases respectively, with 10 bases between them. Written as DNA, the CDR3 is TGTGCCAGCAGTGAATTCGGGACCGCCTATGGCTACACCTTC. Its protein is CASSEFGTAYGYTF.

This sequence joins TRBV15 and TRBJ1-1, with unresolved D. This CDR3 contains 12 residues. V lost 8 bases to trimming and J lost 2 bases, with 9 bases between them. CDR1 is LNHNV, CDR2 YYDKDF, per germline (reference sequence). CDR3 protein: CATRHLNTEAFF. In DNA form, the CDR3 reads TGTGCCACCCGACACCTCAACACTGAAGCTTTCTTT.